This T cell receptor beta chain was recorded in a study of T cell repertoires in cytomegalovirus infection. TCRdb re-derived calls from the reads in MiXCR, one entry per CDR3 protein. The table shows 110,000 or so distinct CDR3 sequences, with 30% to 35% occurring only once. V dropped 7 bases and J dropped 5; count of bases not matched to a gene: 6. The CDR3 runs 13 residues. The germline gives CDR1 LNHDA, CDR2 SQIVND (reference sequence). This clonotype was seen only a few times. As yet, its antigen is unknown. The chain recombines TRBV19 with TRBJ1-1, with 8 nucleotides matching TRBD1. This sample comprised CD8+ T cells from cultured PBMCs, obtained from culture after CMV antigen stimulation. The TCR sequence derives from a human donor in good health (CMV status not recorded). Some clones in this sample may be carry-over from other donors' samples. CDR3: CASTETGETEAFF. DNA for the CDR3: TGTGCCAGTACGGAGACAGGGGAAACTGAAGCTTTCTTT.